This T cell receptor (beta chain) stems from a study of T cells after yellow fever vaccination. As regards this clonotype: Its antigen is as yet unknown.

TCRdb re-called the 5' RACE reads through MiXCR, storing one row per CDR3 protein. Counted here are hundreds of thousands of distinct CDR3 sequences, 9% to 15% occurring once; the ten biggest clones make up more than 12%. The CDR3 totals 12 residues. V gave up 1 base and J gave up 4 bases, with 4 bases separating them. CDR1 and CDR2 (germline): MNHNS, SASEGT. Notes on the study in general: Abundant clonotypes from the bulk population could contaminate FACS-sorted repertoires.

The sequencing here drew on PBMCs, taken on the day of the yellow fever booster vaccination. This clonotype was sampled from a man aged 25 to 40 who received the YFV17D yellow fever vaccine. The chain uses TRBV6-1 and TRBJ2-5, with unresolved D. The CDR3 DNA reads as TGTGCCAGCAGTGAAGGTGCAGAGACCCAGTACTTC. Amino acids: CASSEGAETQYF.